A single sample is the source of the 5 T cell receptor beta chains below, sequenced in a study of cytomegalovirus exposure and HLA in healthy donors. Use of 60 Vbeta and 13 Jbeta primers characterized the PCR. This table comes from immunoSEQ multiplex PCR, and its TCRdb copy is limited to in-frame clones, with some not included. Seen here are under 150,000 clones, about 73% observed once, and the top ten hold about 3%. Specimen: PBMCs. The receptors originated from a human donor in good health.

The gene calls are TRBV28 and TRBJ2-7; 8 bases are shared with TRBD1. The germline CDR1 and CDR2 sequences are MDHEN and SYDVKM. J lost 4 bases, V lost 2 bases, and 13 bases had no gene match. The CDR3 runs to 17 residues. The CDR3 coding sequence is TGTGCCAGCAGTTTACTCATTTTAGCCGGACAGGGTTACGAGCAGTACTTC. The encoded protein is CASSLLILAGQGYEQYF.

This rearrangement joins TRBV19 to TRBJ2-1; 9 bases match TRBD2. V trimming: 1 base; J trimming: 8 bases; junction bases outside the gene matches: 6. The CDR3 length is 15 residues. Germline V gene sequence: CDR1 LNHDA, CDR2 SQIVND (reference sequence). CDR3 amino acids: CASSIGGRADYEQFF. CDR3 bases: TGTGCCAGTAGTATAGGCGGGAGGGCCGATTATGAGCAGTTCTTC.

The CDR3 DNA reads TGTGCCAGCAGCAAACTAGGCCTCGAGCAGTACTTC. This codes for CASSKLGLEQYF. The chain recombines TRBV9 with TRBJ2-7, with D maybe TRBD2 (5 bases). Germline CDR1 SGDLS, CDR2 YYNGEE. Trimming took 4 bases from V and 6 from J, leaving 11 bases between them. This CDR3 is built from 12 residues.

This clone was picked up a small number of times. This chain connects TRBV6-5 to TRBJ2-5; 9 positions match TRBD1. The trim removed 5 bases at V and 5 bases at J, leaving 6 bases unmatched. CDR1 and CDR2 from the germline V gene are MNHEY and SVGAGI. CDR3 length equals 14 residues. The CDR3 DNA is TGTGCCAGCAGTCGCACAGGGGGCGGGGAGACCCAGTACTTC. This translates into CASSRTGGGETQYF.

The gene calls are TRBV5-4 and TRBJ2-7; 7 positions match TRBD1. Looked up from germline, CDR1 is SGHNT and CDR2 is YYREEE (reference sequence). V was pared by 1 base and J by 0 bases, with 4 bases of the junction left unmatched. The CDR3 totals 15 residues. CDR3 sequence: CASSLSGQYSYEQYF. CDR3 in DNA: TGTGCCAGCAGCTTGTCGGGACAGTACTCCTACGAGCAGTACTTC.